The rows below give T cell receptor beta chains drawn from one sample of a study of cytomegalovirus exposure and HLA in healthy donors. Libraries were prepared by immunoSEQ multiplex PCR; TCRdb keeps only in-frame clonotypes and omits some of them. The data contain about 130,000 clones, roughly 89% of them singletons. The sequenced sample was PBMCs. These receptors were obtained from a woman aged 18-30 years in good health and CMV-seronegative. Each CDR3 is given with its conserved first and last residue. The order of the fields is CDR3 length, D gene, V gene, clone size, J gene, CDR3 DNA, CDR3 protein. D genes are given only for firm matches. Size tells how often a clone was seen (once, few, many) or the class of an expanded clone, and some rows leave it out.

cdr3_length: 14; d_call: TRBD2; v_call: TRBV4-1; clone_size: -; j_call: TRBJ2-2; cdr3_nt: TGCGCCAGCAGCCAAGCGGGACTAGCGTGGGAGCTGTTTTTT; cdr3_aa: CASSQAGLAWELFF
cdr3_length: 15; d_call: TRBD2; v_call: TRBV5-1; clone_size: once; j_call: TRBJ2-3; cdr3_nt: TGCGCCAGCAGCTTCGGGGGAGGGGACCGAGATACGCAGTATTTT; cdr3_aa: CASSFGGGDRDTQYF
cdr3_length: 19; d_call: TRBD2; v_call: TRBV4-2; clone_size: -; j_call: TRBJ2-4; cdr3_nt: TGTGCCAGCAGCCAAGGAGTTGCTAGCGGGATTAACACCAAAAACATTCAGTACTTC; cdr3_aa: CASSQGVASGINTKNIQYF
cdr3_length: 17; d_call: -; v_call: TRBV9; clone_size: -; j_call: TRBJ1-1; cdr3_nt: TGTGCCAGCAGCGTAGCCCCCCCGGGGTCAGTGAACACTGAAGCTTTCTTT; cdr3_aa: CASSVAPPGSVNTEAFF
cdr3_length: 14; d_call: -; v_call: TRBV2; clone_size: once; j_call: TRBJ1-3; cdr3_nt: TGTGCCAGCAAGGTGGAGGGAGGTGGAAACACCATATATTTT; cdr3_aa: CASKVEGGGNTIYF
cdr3_length: 16; d_call: TRBD2; v_call: TRBV5-8; clone_size: -; j_call: TRBJ2-3; cdr3_nt: TGTGCCAGCAGCTTCCGAGCGGGGGCCCTCACAGATACGCAGTATTTT; cdr3_aa: CASSFRAGALTDTQYF
cdr3_length: 12; d_call: -; v_call: TRBV28; clone_size: -; j_call: TRBJ2-5; cdr3_nt: TGTGCCAGCAGTTCGGGGGAAGAGACCCAGTACTTC; cdr3_aa: CASSSGEETQYF
cdr3_length: 12; d_call: TRBD1; v_call: TRBV30; clone_size: -; j_call: TRBJ2-7; cdr3_nt: TGTGCCTGGAATAGGGACAGGGGCGAGCAGTACTTC; cdr3_aa: CAWNRDRGEQYF
cdr3_length: 14; d_call: TRBD2; v_call: TRBV2; clone_size: -; j_call: TRBJ2-1; cdr3_nt: TGTGCCAGCAGTCGGACTAGCGGGGACAATGAGCAGTTCTTC; cdr3_aa: CASSRTSGDNEQFF
cdr3_length: 20; d_call: -; v_call: TRBV28; clone_size: -; j_call: TRBJ1-5; cdr3_nt: TGTGCCAGCAGTTTATATCTTGGGGGCATCCCACATGATAGCAATCAGCCCCAGCATTTT; cdr3_aa: CASSLYLGGIPHDSNQPQHF
cdr3_length: 16; d_call: TRBD1; v_call: TRBV7-2; clone_size: -; j_call: TRBJ2-7; cdr3_nt: TGTGCCAGCAGCTTAGCGTGGGACAGGGGTATCCACGAGCAGTACTTC; cdr3_aa: CASSLAWDRGIHEQYF
cdr3_length: 16; d_call: -; v_call: TRBV5-3; clone_size: -; j_call: TRBJ2-7; cdr3_nt: TGTGCCAGAAGCTTGTTTAGCGGGACAGGGTCCTACGAGCAGTACTTC; cdr3_aa: CARSLFSGTGSYEQYF
cdr3_length: 11; d_call: -; v_call: TRBV30; clone_size: -; j_call: TRBJ2-3; cdr3_nt: TGTGCCTGGAGTCGCGCAGATACGCAGTATTTT; cdr3_aa: CAWSRADTQYF
cdr3_length: 17; d_call: TRBD2; v_call: TRBV10-2; clone_size: few; j_call: TRBJ2-3; cdr3_nt: TGCGCCAGCAGTGAGTGGGCGGGAGGAGGGGAACCAGATACGCAGTATTTT; cdr3_aa: CASSEWAGGGEPDTQYF
cdr3_length: 14; d_call: -; v_call: TRBV9; clone_size: -; j_call: TRBJ2-2; cdr3_nt: TGTGCCAGCAGCCTAACCTCGAACACCGGGGAGCTGTTTTTT; cdr3_aa: CASSLTSNTGELFF
cdr3_length: 11; d_call: -; v_call: TRBV6-6; clone_size: -; j_call: TRBJ2-5; cdr3_nt: TGTGCCAGCAGTAATGAGGAGACCCAGTACTTC; cdr3_aa: CASSNEETQYF
cdr3_length: 15; d_call: -; v_call: TRBV7-2; clone_size: -; j_call: TRBJ1-1; cdr3_nt: TGTGCCAGCAGCTTCGACCGACCTCCGGGCACTGAAGCTTTCTTT; cdr3_aa: CASSFDRPPGTEAFF
cdr3_length: 14; d_call: -; v_call: TRBV4-1; clone_size: -; j_call: TRBJ1-3; cdr3_nt: TGCGCCAGCAGCCAGGGCCACTCTGGAAACACCATATATTTT; cdr3_aa: CASSQGHSGNTIYF
cdr3_length: 15; d_call: TRBD1; v_call: TRBV27; clone_size: -; j_call: TRBJ1-2; cdr3_nt: TGTGCCAGCAGTGACGACAGGGGGCGCATCTATGGCTACACCTTC; cdr3_aa: CASSDDRGRIYGYTF
cdr3_length: 13; d_call: -; v_call: TRBV29-1; clone_size: -; j_call: TRBJ2-5; cdr3_nt: TGCAGCGTTAAGCAGCGGGCCCAAGAGACCCAGTACTTC; cdr3_aa: CSVKQRAQETQYF
cdr3_length: 16; d_call: TRBD1; v_call: TRBV7-9; clone_size: -; j_call: TRBJ2-3; cdr3_nt: TGTGCCAGCAGCCAGGACAGGTCCCGGGCCACAGATACGCAGTATTTT; cdr3_aa: CASSQDRSRATDTQYF
cdr3_length: 16; d_call: -; v_call: TRBV19; clone_size: -; j_call: TRBJ1-6; cdr3_nt: TGTGCCAGTAGTATTCTATGGGCAGTTGGTGATTCACCCCTCCACTTT; cdr3_aa: CASSILWAVGDSPLHF
cdr3_length: 17; d_call: TRBD2; v_call: TRBV5-1; clone_size: -; j_call: TRBJ2-3; cdr3_nt: TGCGCCAGCAGCTTGGAAAAGACTAGCGGGGGGGCAGATACGCAGTATTTT; cdr3_aa: CASSLEKTSGGADTQYF
cdr3_length: 15; d_call: -; v_call: TRBV7-2; clone_size: -; j_call: TRBJ2-5; cdr3_nt: TGTGCCAGCAGCTTAGAGGGCGGGTTCCAAGAGACCCAGTACTTC; cdr3_aa: CASSLEGGFQETQYF
cdr3_length: 13; d_call: -; v_call: TRBV7-9; clone_size: -; j_call: TRBJ2-7; cdr3_nt: TGTGCCAGCAGGCTCCACAGGTCGGACGAGCAGTACTTC; cdr3_aa: CASRLHRSDEQYF
cdr3_length: 14; d_call: TRBD2; v_call: TRBV15; clone_size: -; j_call: TRBJ2-1; cdr3_nt: TGTGCCACCAGCAACCTAGCGGCTTACAATGAGCAGTTCTTC; cdr3_aa: CATSNLAAYNEQFF
cdr3_length: 14; d_call: -; v_call: TRBV5-6; clone_size: -; j_call: TRBJ1-2; cdr3_nt: TGTGCCAGCAGCGGGGCAGGGGTGAACTATGGCTACACCTTC; cdr3_aa: CASSGAGVNYGYTF
cdr3_length: 15; d_call: TRBD1; v_call: TRBV28; clone_size: -; j_call: TRBJ1-2; cdr3_nt: TGTGCCAGCAGTTCCGTGCCCACAGGGGGCTATGGCTACACCTTC; cdr3_aa: CASSSVPTGGYGYTF
cdr3_length: 15; d_call: -; v_call: TRBV29-1; clone_size: -; j_call: TRBJ1-2; cdr3_nt: TGCAGCGTTGACGCCTCCGAGGCATCTAACTATGGCTACACCTTC; cdr3_aa: CSVDASEASNYGYTF
cdr3_length: 14; d_call: TRBD1; v_call: TRBV6-1; clone_size: -; j_call: TRBJ2-4; cdr3_nt: TGTGCCAGCAGTGAATGGACAGGGAGTAACATTCAGTACTTC; cdr3_aa: CASSEWTGSNIQYF
cdr3_length: 16; d_call: -; v_call: TRBV5-1; clone_size: once; j_call: TRBJ2-3; cdr3_nt: TGCGCCAGCAGCTGGTCCAGACTAATTCTCCCAGATACGCAGTATTTT; cdr3_aa: CASSWSRLILPDTQYF
cdr3_length: 16; d_call: -; v_call: TRBV6-1; clone_size: -; j_call: TRBJ1-5; cdr3_nt: TGTGCCAGCAGTGAAGGTCCGGCGGATAGCAATCAGCCCCAGCATTTT; cdr3_aa: CASSEGPADSNQPQHF
cdr3_length: 18; d_call: TRBD2; v_call: TRBV30; clone_size: -; j_call: TRBJ2-3; cdr3_nt: TGTGCCTGGAGCTCGAAAAGAGGGCTAGCGGGAACGGGCGATACGCAGTATTTT; cdr3_aa: CAWSSKRGLAGTGDTQYF
cdr3_length: 14; d_call: -; v_call: TRBV7-9; clone_size: -; j_call: TRBJ1-5; cdr3_nt: TGTGCCAGCAGCCCAGACAGTGCAAATCAGCCCCAGCATTTT; cdr3_aa: CASSPDSANQPQHF
cdr3_length: 16; d_call: -; v_call: TRBV6-1; clone_size: -; j_call: TRBJ1-6; cdr3_nt: TGTGCCAGCAGTGAACGCCTCGGGCCAGGGGATTCACCCCTCCACTTT; cdr3_aa: CASSERLGPGDSPLHF
cdr3_length: 15; d_call: -; v_call: TRBV27; clone_size: -; j_call: TRBJ2-3; cdr3_nt: TGTGCCAGCAGTTTGCTAGCAGGTAGCACAGATACGCAGTATTTT; cdr3_aa: CASSLLAGSTDTQYF
cdr3_length: 17; d_call: -; v_call: TRBV28; clone_size: -; j_call: TRBJ1-4; cdr3_nt: TGTGCCAGCAGTTCGACGGACAGTTCCGCGGCTAATGAAAAACTGTTTTTT; cdr3_aa: CASSSTDSSAANEKLFF
cdr3_length: 16; d_call: TRBD2; v_call: TRBV5-4; clone_size: -; j_call: TRBJ2-1; cdr3_nt: TGTGCCAGCAGCTCCTCATCCGGTGGGACTAGCTATGAGCAGTTCTTC; cdr3_aa: CASSSSSGGTSYEQFF
cdr3_length: 13; d_call: TRBD2; v_call: TRBV30; clone_size: -; j_call: TRBJ2-3; cdr3_nt: TGTGCCTGGAGCGCTAGCGGGGGGAGTACGCAGTATTTT; cdr3_aa: CAWSASGGSTQYF
cdr3_length: 15; d_call: -; v_call: TRBV5-1; clone_size: -; j_call: TRBJ1-2; cdr3_nt: TGCGCCAGCAGCTTGGCCCCAGGGGCCAACTATGGCTACACCTTC; cdr3_aa: CASSLAPGANYGYTF
cdr3_length: 17; d_call: TRBD2; v_call: TRBV13; clone_size: few; j_call: TRBJ2-3; cdr3_nt: TGTGCCAGCAGCTTCGGGGAGCGGGGCACTAGCACAGATACGCAGTATTTT; cdr3_aa: CASSFGERGTSTDTQYF
cdr3_length: 17; d_call: TRBD2; v_call: TRBV4-3; clone_size: -; j_call: TRBJ2-2; cdr3_nt: TGCGCCAGCAGCCAGTACGGAAGCGGGAGTGACACCGGGGAGCTGTTTTTT; cdr3_aa: CASSQYGSGSDTGELFF
cdr3_length: 14; d_call: -; v_call: TRBV2; clone_size: -; j_call: TRBJ2-1; cdr3_nt: TGTGCCAGCCTTGGGGCCCTATCATACAATGAGCAGTTCTTC; cdr3_aa: CASLGALSYNEQFF
cdr3_length: 16; d_call: TRBD2; v_call: TRBV7-2; clone_size: -; j_call: TRBJ2-3; cdr3_nt: TGTGCCAGCAGCTTAGCGGGCGGGAGGGCCGTAGATACGCAGTATTTT; cdr3_aa: CASSLAGGRAVDTQYF
cdr3_length: 14; d_call: TRBD1; v_call: TRBV5-1; clone_size: -; j_call: TRBJ2-7; cdr3_nt: TGCGCCAGCAGCCCCCAGGGACAGGGGACCGAGCAGTACTTC; cdr3_aa: CASSPQGQGTEQYF
cdr3_length: 15; d_call: TRBD2; v_call: TRBV18; clone_size: -; j_call: TRBJ2-7; cdr3_nt: TGTGCCAGCTCACCATCGGGACTAGCGGGAGGCGAGCAGTACTTC; cdr3_aa: CASSPSGLAGGEQYF
cdr3_length: 17; d_call: TRBD1; v_call: TRBV25-1; clone_size: once; j_call: TRBJ2-6; cdr3_nt: TGTGCCAGCAGTGATGGTCAGGGGGCGGAAGGGGCCAACGTCCTGACTTTC; cdr3_aa: CASSDGQGAEGANVLTF
cdr3_length: 14; d_call: TRBD1; v_call: TRBV10-3; clone_size: once; j_call: TRBJ1-1; cdr3_nt: TGTGCCATCAGTGAGCCAGGGGACAGACTTGAAGCTTTCTTT; cdr3_aa: CAISEPGDRLEAFF
cdr3_length: 15; d_call: TRBD1; v_call: TRBV18; clone_size: -; j_call: TRBJ1-2; cdr3_nt: TGTGCCAGCTCACTTCGACAGGGAGATTTGTATGGCTACACCTTC; cdr3_aa: CASSLRQGDLYGYTF
cdr3_length: 19; d_call: TRBD2; v_call: TRBV5-1; clone_size: -; j_call: TRBJ2-1; cdr3_nt: TGCGCCAGCAGAATGGGACTAGCGATGGGGGGGAGCTCCTACAATGAGCAGTTCTTC; cdr3_aa: CASRMGLAMGGSSYNEQFF
cdr3_length: 16; d_call: -; v_call: TRBV12-5; clone_size: -; j_call: TRBJ1-2; cdr3_nt: TGTGCTAGTGGTTTGGTACTAGCAGGCATTAACTATGGCTACACCTTC; cdr3_aa: CASGLVLAGINYGYTF
cdr3_length: 14; d_call: -; v_call: TRBV6-5; clone_size: -; j_call: TRBJ1-1; cdr3_nt: TGTGCCAGCAGTTACTACGGGGGGTACACTGAAGCTTTCTTT; cdr3_aa: CASSYYGGYTEAFF
cdr3_length: 15; d_call: TRBD2; v_call: TRBV19; clone_size: -; j_call: TRBJ2-2; cdr3_nt: TGTGCCACCACATCGACTAGCGCGAACACCGGGGAGCTGTTTTTT; cdr3_aa: CATTSTSANTGELFF
cdr3_length: 19; d_call: TRBD1; v_call: TRBV11-2; clone_size: -; j_call: TRBJ2-6; cdr3_nt: TGTGCCAGCAGCTTTAGAGGGGGACAGGGGAGTTCTGGGGCCAACGTCCTGACTTTC; cdr3_aa: CASSFRGGQGSSGANVLTF